This section outlines one TCR beta chain sequence together with its context. Its antigen is as yet unknown. The CDR3 sequence is 15 residues long. The junction had 11 bases not matched to a gene; V was cut back by 6 bases and J by 9 bases. Germline CDR1 LGHNA, CDR2 YNFKEQ. The data were obtained in a study of T cell responses to AZD1222 COVID-19 vaccine. Study-level findings and limits: Regions 160-218 and 743-854 dominated among vaccine-associated CD4 TCRs spanning spike. The study sampled repertoires only after the peak T cell response. Donors were mostly white British, more females; clonal diversity possibly underestimated. Close to half of all spike-specific TCRs reportedly target regions of the variants that are unmutated.

This table comes from immunoSEQ multiplex PCR, and its TCRdb copy is limited to in-frame clones, with some not included. The sample records under 120,000 clones, around 90% being singletons. The specimen comprised peripheral blood, sampled on day 0 of AZD1222 vaccination. This TCR derives from an adult in good health. The V call is TRBV4-2, the J call TRBJ1-6, with 7 bases that match TRBD1. The CDR3 region is CASSLDRDRGSPLHF. The CDR3 DNA reads as TGTGCCAGCAGTCTTGACCGGGACAGAGGTTCACCCCTCCACTTT.